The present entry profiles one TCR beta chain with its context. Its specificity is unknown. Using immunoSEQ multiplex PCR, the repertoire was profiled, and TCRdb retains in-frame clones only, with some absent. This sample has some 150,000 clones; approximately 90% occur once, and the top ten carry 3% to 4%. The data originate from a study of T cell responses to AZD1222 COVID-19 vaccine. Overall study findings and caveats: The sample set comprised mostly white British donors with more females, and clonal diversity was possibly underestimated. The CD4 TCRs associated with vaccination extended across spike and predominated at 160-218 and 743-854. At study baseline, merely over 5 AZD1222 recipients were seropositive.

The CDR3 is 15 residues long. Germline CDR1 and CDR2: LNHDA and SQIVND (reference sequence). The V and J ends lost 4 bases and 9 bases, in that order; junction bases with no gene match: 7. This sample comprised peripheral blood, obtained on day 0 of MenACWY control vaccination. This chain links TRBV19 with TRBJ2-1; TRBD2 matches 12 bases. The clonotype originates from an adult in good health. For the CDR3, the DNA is TGTGCCAGTAGTAGTGGACTAGCGGGAATCGGTGAGCAGTTCTTC. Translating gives CASSSGLAGIGEQFF.